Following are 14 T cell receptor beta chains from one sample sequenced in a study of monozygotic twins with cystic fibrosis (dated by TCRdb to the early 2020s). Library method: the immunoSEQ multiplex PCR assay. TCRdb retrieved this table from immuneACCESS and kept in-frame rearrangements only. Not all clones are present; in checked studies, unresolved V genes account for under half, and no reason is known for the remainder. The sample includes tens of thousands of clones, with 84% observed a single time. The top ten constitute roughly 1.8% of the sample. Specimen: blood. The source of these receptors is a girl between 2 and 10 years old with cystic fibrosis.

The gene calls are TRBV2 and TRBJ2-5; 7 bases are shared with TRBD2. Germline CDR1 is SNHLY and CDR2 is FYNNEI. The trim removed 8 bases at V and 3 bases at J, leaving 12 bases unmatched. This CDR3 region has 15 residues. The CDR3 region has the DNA TGTGCCAGCTCGGGGGGTCTGGGACGGGAAGAGACCCAGTACTTC. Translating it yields CASSGGLGREETQYF.

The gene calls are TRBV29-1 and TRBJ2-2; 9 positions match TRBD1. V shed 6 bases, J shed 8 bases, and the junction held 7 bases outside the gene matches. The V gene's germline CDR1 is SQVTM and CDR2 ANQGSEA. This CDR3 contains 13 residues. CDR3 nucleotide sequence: TGCAGCGTCGCAGACAGGGGGAATGGGGAGCTGTTTTTT. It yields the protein CSVADRGNGELFF.

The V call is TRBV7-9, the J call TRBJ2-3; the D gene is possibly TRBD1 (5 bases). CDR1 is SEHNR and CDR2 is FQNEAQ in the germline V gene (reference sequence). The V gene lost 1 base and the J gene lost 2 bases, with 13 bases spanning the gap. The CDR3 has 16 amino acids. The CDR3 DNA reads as TGTGCCAGCAGCTTAGGGGGCGGCCGAAACACAGATACGCAGTATTTT. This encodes CASSLGGGRNTDTQYF.

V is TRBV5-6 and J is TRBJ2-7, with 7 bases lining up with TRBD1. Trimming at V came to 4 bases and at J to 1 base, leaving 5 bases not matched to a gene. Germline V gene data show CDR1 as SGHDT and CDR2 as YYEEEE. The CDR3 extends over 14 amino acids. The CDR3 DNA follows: TGTGCCAGCAGCCAACGACAGGGTTCCTACGAGCAGTACTTC. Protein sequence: CASSQRQGSYEQYF. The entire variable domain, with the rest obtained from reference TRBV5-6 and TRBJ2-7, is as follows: DAGVTQSPTHLIKTRGQQVTLRCSPKSGHDTVSWYQQALGQGPQFIFQYYEEEERQRGNFPDRFSGHQFPNYSSELNVNALLLGDSALYLCASSQRQGSYEQYFGPGTRLTVT.

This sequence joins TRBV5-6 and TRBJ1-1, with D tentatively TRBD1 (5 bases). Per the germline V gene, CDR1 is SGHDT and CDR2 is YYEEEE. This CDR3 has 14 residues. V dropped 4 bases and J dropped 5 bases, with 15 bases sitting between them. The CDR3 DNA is TGTGCCAGCAGCCTAAGCGGACAAACGACTGAAGCTTTCTTT. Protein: CASSLSGQTTEAFF.

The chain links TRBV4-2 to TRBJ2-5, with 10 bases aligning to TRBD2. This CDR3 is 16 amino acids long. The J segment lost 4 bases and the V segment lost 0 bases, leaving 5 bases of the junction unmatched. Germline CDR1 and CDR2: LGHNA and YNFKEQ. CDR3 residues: CASSQESQRGGETQYF. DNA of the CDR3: TGTGCCAGCAGCCAAGAGTCGCAGCGGGGGGGAGAGACCCAGTACTTC.

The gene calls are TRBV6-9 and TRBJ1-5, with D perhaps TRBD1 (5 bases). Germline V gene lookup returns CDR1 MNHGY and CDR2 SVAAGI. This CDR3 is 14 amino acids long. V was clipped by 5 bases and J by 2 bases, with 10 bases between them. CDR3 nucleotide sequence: TGTGCCAGCAGTGGGGACTGGGGCAATCAGCCCCAGCATTTT. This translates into CASSGDWGNQPQHF.

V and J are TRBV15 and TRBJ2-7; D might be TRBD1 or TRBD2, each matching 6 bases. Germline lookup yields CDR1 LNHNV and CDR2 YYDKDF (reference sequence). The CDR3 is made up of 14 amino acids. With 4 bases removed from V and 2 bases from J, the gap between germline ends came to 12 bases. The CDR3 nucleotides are TGTGCCACCAGCACTCAGGGGAGGACCTACGAGCAGTACTTC. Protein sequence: CATSTQGRTYEQYF.

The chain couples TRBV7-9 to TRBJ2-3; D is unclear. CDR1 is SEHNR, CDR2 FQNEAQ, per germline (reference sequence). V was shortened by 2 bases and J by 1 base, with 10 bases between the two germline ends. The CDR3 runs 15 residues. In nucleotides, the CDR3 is TGTGCCAGCAGCTTAAGCGAGGCCCGCACAGATACGCAGTATTTT. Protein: CASSLSEARTDTQYF.

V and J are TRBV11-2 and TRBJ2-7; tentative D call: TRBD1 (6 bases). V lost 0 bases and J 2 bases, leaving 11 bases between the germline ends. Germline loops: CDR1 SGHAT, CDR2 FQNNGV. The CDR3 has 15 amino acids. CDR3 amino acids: CASSLDPRGTYEQYF. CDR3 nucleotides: TGTGCCAGCAGCTTAGATCCCAGGGGCACCTACGAGCAGTACTTC. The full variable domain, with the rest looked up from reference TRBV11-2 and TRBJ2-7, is EAGVAQSPRYKIIEKRQSVAFWCNPISGHATLYWYQQILGQGPKLLIQFQNNGVVDDSQLPKDRFSAERLKGVDSTLKIQPAKLEDSAVYLCASSLDPRGTYEQYFGPGTRLTVT.

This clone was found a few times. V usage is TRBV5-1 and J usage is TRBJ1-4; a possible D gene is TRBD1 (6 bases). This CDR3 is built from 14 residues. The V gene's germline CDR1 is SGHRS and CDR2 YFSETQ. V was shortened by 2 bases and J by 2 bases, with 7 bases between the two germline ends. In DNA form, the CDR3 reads TGCGCCAGCAGCTTTCAGGGGACTAATGAAAAACTGTTTTTT. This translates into CASSFQGTNEKLFF. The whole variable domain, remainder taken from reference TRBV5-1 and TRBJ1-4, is KAGVTQTPRYLIKTRGQQVTLSCSPISGHRSVSWYQQTPGQGLQFLFEYFSETQRNKGNFPGRFSGRQFSNSRSEMNVSTLELGDSALYLCASSFQGTNEKLFFGSGTQLSVL.

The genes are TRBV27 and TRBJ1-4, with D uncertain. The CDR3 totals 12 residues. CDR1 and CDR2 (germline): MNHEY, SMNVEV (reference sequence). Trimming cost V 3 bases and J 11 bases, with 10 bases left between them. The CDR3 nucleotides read TGTGCCAGCAGTTTTCCCGGGAGGAAACTGTTTTTT. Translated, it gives CASSFPGRKLFF. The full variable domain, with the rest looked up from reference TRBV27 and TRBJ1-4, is EAQVTQNPRYLITVTGKKLTVTCSQNMNHEYMSWYRQDPGLGLRQIYYSMNVEVTDKGDVPEGYKVSRKEKRNFPLILESPSPNQTSLYFCASSFPGRKLFFGSGTQLSVL.

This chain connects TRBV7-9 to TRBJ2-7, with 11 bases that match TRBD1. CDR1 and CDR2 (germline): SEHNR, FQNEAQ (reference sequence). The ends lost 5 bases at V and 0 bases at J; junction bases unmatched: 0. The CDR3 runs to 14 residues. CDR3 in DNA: TGTGCCAGCAGCGGACAGGGGGCCTCCTACGAGCAGTACTTC. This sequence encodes CASSGQGASYEQYF.

CDR3: CASMTGRNQPQHF. The DNA of the CDR3 is TGTGCCAGCATGACAGGCCGCAATCAGCCCCAGCATTTT. The chain joins TRBV2 to TRBJ1-5; D is possibly TRBD1 (6 bases). The CDR3 loop spans 13 amino acids. Trimming stripped 7 bases from V and 2 bases from J, with 9 bases between. CDR1 is SNHLY, CDR2 FYNNEI, per germline. The full variable domain, with the rest looked up from reference TRBV2 and TRBJ1-5, is EPEVTQTPSHQVTQMGQEVILRCVPISNHLYFYWYRQILGQKVEFLVSFYNNEISEKSEIFDDQFSVERPDGSNFTLKIRSTKLEDSAMYFCASMTGRNQPQHFGDGTRLSIL.